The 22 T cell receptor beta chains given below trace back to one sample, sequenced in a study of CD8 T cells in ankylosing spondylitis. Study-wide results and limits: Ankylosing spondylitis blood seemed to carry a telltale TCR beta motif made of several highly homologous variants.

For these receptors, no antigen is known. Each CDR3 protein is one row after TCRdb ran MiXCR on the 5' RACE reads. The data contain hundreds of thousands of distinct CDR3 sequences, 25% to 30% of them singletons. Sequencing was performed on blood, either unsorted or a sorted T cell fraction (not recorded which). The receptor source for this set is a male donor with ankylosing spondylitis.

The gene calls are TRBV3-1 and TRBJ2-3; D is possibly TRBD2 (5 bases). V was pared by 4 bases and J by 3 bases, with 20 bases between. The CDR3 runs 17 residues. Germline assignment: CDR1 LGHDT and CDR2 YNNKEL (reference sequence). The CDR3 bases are TGTGCCAGCAGCCCCCCTCAAATCGGACTTTCAACAGATACGCAGTATTTT. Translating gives CASSPPQIGLSTDTQYF.

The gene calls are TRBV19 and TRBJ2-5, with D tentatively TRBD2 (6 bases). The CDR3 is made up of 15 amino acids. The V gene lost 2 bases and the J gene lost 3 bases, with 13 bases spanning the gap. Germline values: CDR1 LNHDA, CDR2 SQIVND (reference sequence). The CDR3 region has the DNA TGTGCCAGTAGTATATCCCGTCGGGGGAAAGAGACCCAGTACTTC. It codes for CASSISRRGKETQYF.

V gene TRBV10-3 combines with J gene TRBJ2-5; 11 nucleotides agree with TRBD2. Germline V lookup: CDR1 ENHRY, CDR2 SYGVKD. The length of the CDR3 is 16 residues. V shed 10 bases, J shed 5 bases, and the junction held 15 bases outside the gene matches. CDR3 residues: CATQSTSGSRWETQYF. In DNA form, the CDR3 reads TGTGCCACCCAAAGTACTAGCGGGAGTAGGTGGGAGACCCAGTACTTC.

The CDR3 DNA sequence: TGTGCCAGCAGCTTAGCCGAAGGGGGCGAGCAGTACGTC. Translation gives CASSLAEGGEQYV. The chain carries TRBV7-2 and TRBJ2-7; possible D gene TRBD1, 6 bases. The CDR3 covers 13 residues. Germline CDR1 reads SGHTA; CDR2 reads FQGNSA. The germline V and J ends were trimmed by 0 bases and 6 bases, with 9 bases remaining between them.

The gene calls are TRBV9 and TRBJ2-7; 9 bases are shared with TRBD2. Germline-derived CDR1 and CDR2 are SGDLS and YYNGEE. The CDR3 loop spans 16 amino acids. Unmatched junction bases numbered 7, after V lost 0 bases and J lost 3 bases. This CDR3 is CASSVVGSGSFYEQYF. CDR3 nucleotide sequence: TGTGCCAGCAGCGTAGTCGGTAGCGGGAGTTTCTACGAGCAGTACTTC.

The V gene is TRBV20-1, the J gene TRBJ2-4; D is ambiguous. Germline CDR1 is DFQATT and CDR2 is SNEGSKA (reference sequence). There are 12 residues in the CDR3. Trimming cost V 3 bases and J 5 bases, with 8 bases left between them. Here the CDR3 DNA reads TGCAGTGCTAGGGTCGGAGAAAACATTCAGTACTTC. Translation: CSARVGENIQYF.

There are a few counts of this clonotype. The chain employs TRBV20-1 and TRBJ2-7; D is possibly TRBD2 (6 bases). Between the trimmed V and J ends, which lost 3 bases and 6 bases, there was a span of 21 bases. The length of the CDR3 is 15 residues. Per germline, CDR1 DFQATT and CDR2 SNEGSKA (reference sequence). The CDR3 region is CSARGGLTTNPEQYF. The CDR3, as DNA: TGCAGTGCTAGGGGGGGTCTAACAACGAATCCCGAGCAGTACTTC.

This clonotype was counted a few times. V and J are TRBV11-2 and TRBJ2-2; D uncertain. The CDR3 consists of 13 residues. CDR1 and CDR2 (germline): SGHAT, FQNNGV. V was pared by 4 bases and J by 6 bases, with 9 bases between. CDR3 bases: TGTGCCAGCAGCTCTTACACGGCCGGGGAGCTGTTTTTT. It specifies CASSSYTAGELFF. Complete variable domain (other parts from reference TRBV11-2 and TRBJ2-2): EAGVAQSPRYKIIEKRQSVAFWCNPISGHATLYWYQQILGQGPKLLIQFQNNGVVDDSQLPKDRFSAERLKGVDSTLKIQPAKLEDSAVYLCASSSYTAGELFFGEGSRLTVL.

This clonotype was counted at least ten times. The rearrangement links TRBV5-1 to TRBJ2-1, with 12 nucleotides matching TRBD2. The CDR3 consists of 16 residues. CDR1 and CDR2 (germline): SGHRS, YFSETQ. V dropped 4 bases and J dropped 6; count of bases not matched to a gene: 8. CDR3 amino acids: CASSPTSGSMSNEQFF. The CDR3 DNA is TGCGCCAGCAGCCCGACTAGCGGGAGTATGTCCAATGAGCAGTTCTTC.

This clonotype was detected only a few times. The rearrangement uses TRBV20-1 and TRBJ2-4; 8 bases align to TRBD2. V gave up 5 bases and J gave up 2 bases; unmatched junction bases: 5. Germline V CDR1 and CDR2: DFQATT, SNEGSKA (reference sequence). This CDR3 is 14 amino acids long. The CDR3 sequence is CSAEAGAPKNIQYF. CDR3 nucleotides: TGCAGTGCTGAAGCGGGAGCTCCCAAAAACATTCAGTACTTC.

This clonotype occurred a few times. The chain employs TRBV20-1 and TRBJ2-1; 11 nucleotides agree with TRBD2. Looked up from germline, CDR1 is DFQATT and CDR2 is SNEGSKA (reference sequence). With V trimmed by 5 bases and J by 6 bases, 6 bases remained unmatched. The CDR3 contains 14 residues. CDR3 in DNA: TGCAGTGCTTCACTAGCGGGAGAAAGCAATGAGCAGTTCTTC. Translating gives CSASLAGESNEQFF.

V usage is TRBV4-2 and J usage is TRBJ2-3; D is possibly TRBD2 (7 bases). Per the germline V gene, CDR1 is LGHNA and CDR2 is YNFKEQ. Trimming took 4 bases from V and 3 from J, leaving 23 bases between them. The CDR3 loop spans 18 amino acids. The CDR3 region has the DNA TGTGCCAGCAGCCCTTCACCTGGGGGCGGGAGCTTTACAGATACGCAGTATTTT. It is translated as CASSPSPGGGSFTDTQYF.

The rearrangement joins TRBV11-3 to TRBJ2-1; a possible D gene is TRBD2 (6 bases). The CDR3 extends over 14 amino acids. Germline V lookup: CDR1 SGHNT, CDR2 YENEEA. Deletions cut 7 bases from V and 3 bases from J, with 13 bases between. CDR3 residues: CASTWDSNYNEQFF. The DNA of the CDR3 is TGTGCCAGCACCTGGGACTCTAACTACAATGAGCAGTTCTTC.

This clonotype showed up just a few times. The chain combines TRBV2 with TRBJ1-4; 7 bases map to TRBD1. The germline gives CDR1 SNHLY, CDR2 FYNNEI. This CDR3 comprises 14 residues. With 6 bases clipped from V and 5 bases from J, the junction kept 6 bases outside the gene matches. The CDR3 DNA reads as TGTGCCAGCAGCCCAACAGGGGTAAATGAAAAACTGTTTTTT. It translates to CASSPTGVNEKLFF.

CDR3 coding DNA: TGTGCCACCAAACAAGGACAGAGGAACACTGAAGCTTTCTTT. Its translation: CATKQGQRNTEAFF. The V call is TRBV3-1, the J call TRBJ1-1, with a weak D call TRBD1 (6 bases). V lost 10 bases and J lost 1, with 16 bases in between. The V gene's germline CDR1 is LGHDT and CDR2 YNNKEL (reference sequence). The CDR3 spans 14 residues.

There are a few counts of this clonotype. For the CDR3, the DNA is TGTGCCAGCTCACCACCGGGGAGGACTGAATTTTCACCCCTCCACTTT. Translated, it gives CASSPPGRTEFSPLHF. The chain has TRBV18 and TRBJ1-6; D uncertain. V was cut by 0 bases and J by 9 bases, with 15 bases left in between. This CDR3 comprises 16 residues. Germline V gene data show CDR1 as KGHSH and CDR2 as LQKENI.

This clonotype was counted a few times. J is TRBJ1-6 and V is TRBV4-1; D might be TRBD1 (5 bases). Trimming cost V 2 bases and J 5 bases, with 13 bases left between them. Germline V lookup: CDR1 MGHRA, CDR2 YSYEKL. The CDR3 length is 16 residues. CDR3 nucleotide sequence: TGCGCCAGCAGCCAAAGGATAAGGGGAAATAATTCACCCCTCCACTTT. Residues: CASSQRIRGNNSPLHF.

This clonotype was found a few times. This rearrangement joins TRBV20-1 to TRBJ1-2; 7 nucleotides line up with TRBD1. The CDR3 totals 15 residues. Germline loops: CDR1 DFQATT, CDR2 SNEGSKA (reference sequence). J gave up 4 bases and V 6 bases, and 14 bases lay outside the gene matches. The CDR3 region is CSALTGAVAGYGYTF. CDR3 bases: TGCAGTGCCTTAACAGGGGCCGTAGCTGGCTATGGCTACACCTTC.

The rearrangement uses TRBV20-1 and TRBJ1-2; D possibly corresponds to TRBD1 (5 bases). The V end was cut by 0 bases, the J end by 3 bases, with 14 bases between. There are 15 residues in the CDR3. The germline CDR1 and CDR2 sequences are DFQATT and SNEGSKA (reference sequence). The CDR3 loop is CSARDQRPGDYGYTF. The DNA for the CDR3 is TGCAGTGCTAGAGATCAGAGGCCGGGGGACTATGGCTACACCTTC.

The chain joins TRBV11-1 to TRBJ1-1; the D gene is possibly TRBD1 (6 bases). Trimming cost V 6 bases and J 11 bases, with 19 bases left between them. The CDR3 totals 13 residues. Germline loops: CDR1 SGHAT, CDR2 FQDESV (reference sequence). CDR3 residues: CASSRLGGAPAFF. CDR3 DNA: TGTGCCAGCAGTCGCTTGGGGGGCGCCCCGGCTTTCTTT.

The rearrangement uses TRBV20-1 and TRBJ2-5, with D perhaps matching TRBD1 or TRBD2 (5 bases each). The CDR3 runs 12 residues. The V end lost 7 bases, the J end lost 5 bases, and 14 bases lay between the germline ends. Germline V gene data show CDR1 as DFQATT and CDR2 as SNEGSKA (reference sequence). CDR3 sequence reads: CSVDYGGETQYF. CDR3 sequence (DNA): TGCAGTGTCGACTATGGGGGTGAGACCCAGTACTTC.

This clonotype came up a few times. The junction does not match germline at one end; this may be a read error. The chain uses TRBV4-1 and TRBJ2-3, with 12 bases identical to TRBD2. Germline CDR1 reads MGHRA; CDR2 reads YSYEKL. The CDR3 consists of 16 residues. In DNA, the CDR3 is TGCGCCAGCAGCCCTAGCGGGAGGGGAAGCACAGATATGCAGTATTTT. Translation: CASSPSGRGSTDMQYF.